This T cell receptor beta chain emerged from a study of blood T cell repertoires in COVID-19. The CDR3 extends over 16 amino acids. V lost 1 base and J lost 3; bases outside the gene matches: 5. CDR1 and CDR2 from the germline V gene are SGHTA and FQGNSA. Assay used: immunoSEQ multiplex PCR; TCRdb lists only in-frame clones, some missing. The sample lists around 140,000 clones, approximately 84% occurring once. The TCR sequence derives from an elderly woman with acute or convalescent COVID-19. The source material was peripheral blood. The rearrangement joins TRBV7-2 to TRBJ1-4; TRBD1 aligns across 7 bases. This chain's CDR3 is CASSLEKGGPNEKLFF. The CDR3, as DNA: TGTGCCAGCAGCTTAGAAAAAGGGGGCCCTAATGAAAAACTGTTTTTT.